Each of the 11 T cell receptor beta chains below was sequenced from the same sample in a study of T cell changes during pregnancy in multiple sclerosis. Profiling relied on immunoSEQ multiplex PCR, and the TCRdb table lists in-frame clones only, not all of them. The sample includes approximately 31,000 clones, about 92% of them seen just once. The material sequenced was CD4+ T cells from peripheral blood mononuclear cells, taken in the second trimester of pregnancy. These TCRs come from a female donor with multiple sclerosis, enrolled in a pregnancy study.

This clone showed up just a few times. The rearrangement links TRBV7-8 to TRBJ2-7, with TRBD1 matching over 9 bases. The V and J ends lost 1 base and 3 bases, in that order; junction bases with no gene match: 1. This CDR3 is 14 amino acids long. The V gene's germline CDR1 is SGHVS and CDR2 FQNEAQ. The CDR3 sequence is CASSLVGQGYEQYF. The CDR3 DNA reads TGTGCCAGCAGCTTAGTGGGACAGGGCTACGAGCAGTACTTC.

This rearrangement joins TRBV19 to TRBJ1-2, with 11 bases fitting TRBD1. The germline V gene has CDR1 LNHDA and CDR2 SQIVND (reference sequence). CDR3 size: 13 residues. With 5 bases clipped from V and 11 bases from J, the junction kept 7 bases outside the gene matches. This chain's CDR3 is CASSLPGQGDYTF. CDR3 in DNA: TGTGCCAGTAGTCTCCCGGGACAGGGGGATTACACCTTC. Using reference TRBV19 and TRBJ1-2 for the parts outside the CDR3, the full variable domain is DGGITQSPKYLFRKEGQNVTLSCEQNLNHDAMYWYRQDPGQGLRLIYYSQIVNDFQKGDIAEGYSVSREKKESFPLTVTSAQKNPTAFYLCASSLPGQGDYTFGSGTRLTVV.

This sequence joins TRBV6-1 and TRBJ2-1; TRBD2 aligns across 8 bases. Germline V gene sequence: CDR1 MNHNS, CDR2 SASEGT. V lost 4 bases, J lost 0 bases, and 8 bases stayed unmatched. This CDR3 comprises 17 residues. The CDR3 loop reads CASSAHRGRSSYNEQFF. In DNA form, the CDR3 reads TGTGCCAGCAGTGCCCACCGCGGGAGGAGCTCCTACAATGAGCAGTTCTTC.

V usage is TRBV4-1 and J usage is TRBJ2-1, with D perhaps TRBD2 (6 bases). CDR1 is MGHRA, CDR2 YSYEKL, per germline. The CDR3 contains 17 residues. V lost 5 bases, J lost 6 bases, and 23 bases lay in between. CDR3 bases: TGCGCCAGCAGCACCCACCGTGCCGCGGGGCAGATCAATGAGCAGTTCTTC. This sequence encodes CASSTHRAAGQINEQFF.

This clone was counted once. This sample includes further DNA sequences coding for the same CDR3. The rearrangement links TRBV7-3 to TRBJ2-3, with 9 bases fitting TRBD2. The CDR3 is 18 amino acids. Germline V gene data show CDR1 as SGHTA and CDR2 as FQGTGA. Germline trimming cut 0 bases from V and 0 bases from J; bases unmatched to any gene: 7. The CDR3 nucleotides are TGTGCCAGCAGCTTAACGGCGGGAGGGGGCGGTAGCACAGATACGCAGTATTTT. Translated: CASSLTAGGGGSTDTQYF. The full variable domain, completed using reference TRBV7-3 and TRBJ2-3, is GAGVSQTPSNKVTEKGKYVELRCDPISGHTALYWYRQSLGQGPEFLIYFQGTGAADDSGLPNDRFFAVRPEGSVSTLKIQRTERGDSAVYLCASSLTAGGGGSTDTQYFGPGTRLTVL.

The rearrangement uses TRBV6-1 and TRBJ2-7; D remains ambiguous. The CDR3 runs to 12 residues. Germline values: CDR1 MNHNS, CDR2 SASEGT. Trimming removed 1 base at V and 7 bases at J, with 8 bases between. The CDR3 loop is CASSEVLAEQYF. In DNA, the CDR3 is TGTGCCAGCAGTGAAGTATTGGCAGAGCAGTACTTC.

There are a few counts of this clone. The chain uses TRBV4-1 and TRBJ2-5, with D unresolved. This CDR3 is built from 13 residues. The germline CDR1 and CDR2 sequences are MGHRA and YSYEKL. Trimming left V 3 bases short and J 2 bases short, with 7 bases between. CDR3 nucleotide sequence: TGCGCCAGCAGCCAGGGCGCGCAAGAGACCCAGTACTTC. Translating it yields CASSQGAQETQYF.

The rearrangement links TRBV7-2 to TRBJ1-2, with D tentatively TRBD1 (5 bases). V was clipped by 5 bases and J by 7 bases, with 14 bases between them. The CDR3 covers 13 residues. CDR1 is SGHTA, CDR2 FQGNSA, per germline. DNA for the CDR3: TGTGCCAGCAGCCAAGACCAGGGATTTGGCTACACCTTC. Protein sequence: CASSQDQGFGYTF.

The rearrangement links TRBV6-4 to TRBJ2-1; 10 bases match TRBD2. The CDR3 is made up of 14 amino acids. CDR1 and CDR2 (germline): MRHNA, SNTAGT. V was pared by 4 bases and J by 9 bases, with 6 bases of the junction left unmatched. The CDR3 here is CASSVSGRMGEQFF. As DNA, the CDR3 is TGTGCCAGCAGTGTTAGCGGGAGGATGGGTGAGCAGTTCTTC.

CDR3 residues: CASSMNGQGNQPQHF. The CDR3 DNA sequence: TGTGCCAGTAGTATGAACGGACAGGGCAATCAGCCCCAGCATTTT. The V and J genes are TRBV19 and TRBJ1-5, with 7 bases lining up with TRBD1. V gave up 3 bases and J gave up 2 bases; unmatched junction bases: 4. The CDR3 is 15 residues long. CDR1 and CDR2 from the germline V gene are LNHDA and SQIVND (reference sequence). Complete variable domain (other parts from reference TRBV19 and TRBJ1-5): DGGITQSPKYLFRKEGQNVTLSCEQNLNHDAMYWYRQDPGQGLRLIYYSQIVNDFQKGDIAEGYSVSREKKESFPLTVTSAQKNPTAFYLCASSMNGQGNQPQHFGDGTRLSIL.

The genes are TRBV9 and TRBJ1-2, with 10 positions matching TRBD1. Trimming at V came to 4 bases and at J to 2 bases, leaving 5 bases not matched to a gene. CDR3 length: 15 residues. Germline values: CDR1 SGDLS, CDR2 YYNGEE. CDR3 DNA: TGTGCCAGCAGCTCCAGGACAGGGGGAAACTATGGCTACACCTTC. Its protein is CASSSRTGGNYGYTF.